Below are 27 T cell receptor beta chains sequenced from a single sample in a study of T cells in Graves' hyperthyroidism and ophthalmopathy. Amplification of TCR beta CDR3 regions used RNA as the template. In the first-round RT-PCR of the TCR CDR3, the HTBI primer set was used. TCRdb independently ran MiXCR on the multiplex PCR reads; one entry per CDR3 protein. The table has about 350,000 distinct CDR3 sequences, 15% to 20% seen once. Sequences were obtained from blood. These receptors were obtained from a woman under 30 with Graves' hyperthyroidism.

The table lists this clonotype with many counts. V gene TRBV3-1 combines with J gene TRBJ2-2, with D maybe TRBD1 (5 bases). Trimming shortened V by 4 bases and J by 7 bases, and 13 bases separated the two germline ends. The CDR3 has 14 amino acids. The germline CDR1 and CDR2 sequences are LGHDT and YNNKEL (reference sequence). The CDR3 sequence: CASSPQGKVGELFF. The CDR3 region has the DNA TGTGCCAGCAGCCCGCAGGGAAAGGTCGGGGAGCTGTTTTTT.

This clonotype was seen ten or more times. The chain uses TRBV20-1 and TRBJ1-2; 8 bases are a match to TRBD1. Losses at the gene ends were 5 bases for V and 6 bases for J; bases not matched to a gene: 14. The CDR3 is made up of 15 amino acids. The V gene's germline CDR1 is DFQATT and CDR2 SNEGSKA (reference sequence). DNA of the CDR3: TGCAGTGCTTCCATCACCTTCGACAGGGGACATGGCTACACCTTC. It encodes CSASITFDRGHGYTF.

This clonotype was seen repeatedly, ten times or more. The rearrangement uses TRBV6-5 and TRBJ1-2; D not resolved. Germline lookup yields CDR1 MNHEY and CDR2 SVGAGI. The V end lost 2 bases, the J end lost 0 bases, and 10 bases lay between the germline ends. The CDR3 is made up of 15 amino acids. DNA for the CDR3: TGTGCCAGCAGTTACGGTCGGAGTCCTAACTATGGCTACACCTTC. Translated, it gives CASSYGRSPNYGYTF.

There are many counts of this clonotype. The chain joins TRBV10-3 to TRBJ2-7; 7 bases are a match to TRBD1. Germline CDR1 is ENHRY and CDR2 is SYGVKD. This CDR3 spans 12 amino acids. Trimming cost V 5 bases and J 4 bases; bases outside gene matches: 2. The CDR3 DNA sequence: TGTGCCATCAGTACAGGGGTGTACGAGCAGTACTTC. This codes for CAISTGVYEQYF.

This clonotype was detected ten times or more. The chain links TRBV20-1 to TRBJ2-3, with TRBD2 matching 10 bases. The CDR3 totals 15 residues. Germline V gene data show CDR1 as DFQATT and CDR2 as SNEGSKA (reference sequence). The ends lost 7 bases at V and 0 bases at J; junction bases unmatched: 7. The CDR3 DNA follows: TGCAGTGTGATAGCGGGGGGCACTAGCACAGATACGCAGTATTTT. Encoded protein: CSVIAGGTSTDTQYF.

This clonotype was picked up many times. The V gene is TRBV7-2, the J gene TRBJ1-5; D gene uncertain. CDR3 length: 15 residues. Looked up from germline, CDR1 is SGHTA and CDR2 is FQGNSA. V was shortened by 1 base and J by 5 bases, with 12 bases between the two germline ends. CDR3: CASSLVQEGDQPQHF. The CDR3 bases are TGTGCCAGCAGCTTAGTCCAGGAGGGCGATCAGCCCCAGCATTTT.

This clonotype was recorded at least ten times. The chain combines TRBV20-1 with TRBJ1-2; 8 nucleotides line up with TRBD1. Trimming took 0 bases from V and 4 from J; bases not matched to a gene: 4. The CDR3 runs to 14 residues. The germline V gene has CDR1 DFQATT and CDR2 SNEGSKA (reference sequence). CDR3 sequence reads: CSARDRGRLYGYTF. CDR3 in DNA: TGCAGTGCTAGAGACAGGGGGCGTCTCTATGGCTACACCTTC.

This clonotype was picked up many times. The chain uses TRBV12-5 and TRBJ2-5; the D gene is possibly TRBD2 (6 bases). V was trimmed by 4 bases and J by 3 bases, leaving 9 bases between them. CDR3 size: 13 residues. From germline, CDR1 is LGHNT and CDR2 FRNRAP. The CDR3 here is CASGSSGEETQYF. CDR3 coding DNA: TGTGCTAGTGGTTCTTCGGGGGAAGAGACCCAGTACTTC.

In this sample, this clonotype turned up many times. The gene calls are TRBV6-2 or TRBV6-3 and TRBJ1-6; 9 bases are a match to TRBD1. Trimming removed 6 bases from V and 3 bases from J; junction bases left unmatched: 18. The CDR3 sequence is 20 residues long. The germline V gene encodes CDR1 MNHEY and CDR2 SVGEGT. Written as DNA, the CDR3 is TGTGCCAGCAGAAACCACCGCGGGACAGGGAGCGGGGGCTATAATTCACCCCTCCACTTT. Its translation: CASRNHRGTGSGGYNSPLHF.

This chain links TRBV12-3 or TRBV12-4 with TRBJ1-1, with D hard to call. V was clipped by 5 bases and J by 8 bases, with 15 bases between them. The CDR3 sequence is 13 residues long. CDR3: CASSRLAGGEAFF. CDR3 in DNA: TGTGCCAGCAGTAGGTTGGCAGGAGGGGAAGCTTTCTTT.

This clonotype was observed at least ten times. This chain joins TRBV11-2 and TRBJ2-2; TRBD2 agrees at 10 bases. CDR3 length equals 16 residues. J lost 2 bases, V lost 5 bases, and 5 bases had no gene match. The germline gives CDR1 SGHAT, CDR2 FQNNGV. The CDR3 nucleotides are TGTGCCAGCAGCCACGGACTAGCGGACAACACCGGGGAGCTGTTTTTT. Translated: CASSHGLADNTGELFF. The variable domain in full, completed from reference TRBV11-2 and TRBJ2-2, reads EAGVAQSPRYKIIEKRQSVAFWCNPISGHATLYWYQQILGQGPKLLIQFQNNGVVDDSQLPKDRFSAERLKGVDSTLKIQPAKLEDSAVYLCASSHGLADNTGELFFGEGSRLTVL.

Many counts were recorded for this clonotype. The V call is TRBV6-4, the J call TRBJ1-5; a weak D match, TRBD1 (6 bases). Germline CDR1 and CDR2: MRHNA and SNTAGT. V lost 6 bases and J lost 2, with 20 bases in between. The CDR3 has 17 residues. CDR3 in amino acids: CASRTEGVRKGNQPQHF. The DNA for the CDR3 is TGTGCCAGCAGGACCGAGGGGGTCCGCAAGGGCAATCAGCCCCAGCATTTT.

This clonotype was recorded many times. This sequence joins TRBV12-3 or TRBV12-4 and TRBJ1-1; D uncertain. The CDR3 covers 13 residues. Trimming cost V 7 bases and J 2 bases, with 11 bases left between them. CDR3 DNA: TGTGCCAGCACCACGGTTGCAAACACTGAAGCTTTCTTT. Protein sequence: CASTTVANTEAFF.

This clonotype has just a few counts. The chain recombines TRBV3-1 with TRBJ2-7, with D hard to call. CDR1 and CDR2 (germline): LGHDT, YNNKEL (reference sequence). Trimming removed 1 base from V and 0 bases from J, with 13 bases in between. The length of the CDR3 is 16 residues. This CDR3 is CASSQAGTDSSYEQYF. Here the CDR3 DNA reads TGTGCCAGCAGCCAAGCTGGTACGGATAGCTCCTACGAGCAGTACTTC.

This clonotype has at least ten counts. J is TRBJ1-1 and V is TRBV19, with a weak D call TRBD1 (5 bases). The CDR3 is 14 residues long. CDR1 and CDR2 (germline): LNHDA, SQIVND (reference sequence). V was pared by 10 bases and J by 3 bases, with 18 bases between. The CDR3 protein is CATTITGKDTEAFF. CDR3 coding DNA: TGTGCCACCACCATTACAGGAAAGGACACTGAAGCTTTCTTT. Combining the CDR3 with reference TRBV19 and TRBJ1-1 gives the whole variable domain DGGITQSPKYLFRKEGQNVTLSCEQNLNHDAMYWYRQDPGQGLRLIYYSQIVNDFQKGDIAEGYSVSREKKESFPLTVTSAQKNPTAFYLCATTITGKDTEAFFGQGTRLTVV.

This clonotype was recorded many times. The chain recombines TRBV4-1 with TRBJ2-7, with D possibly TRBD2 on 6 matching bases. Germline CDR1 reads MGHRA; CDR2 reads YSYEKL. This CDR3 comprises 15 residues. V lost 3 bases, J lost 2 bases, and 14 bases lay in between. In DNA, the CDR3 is TGCGCCAGCAGCCATCCCGGGACTGGGCCCTACGAGCAGTACTTC. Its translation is CASSHPGTGPYEQYF.

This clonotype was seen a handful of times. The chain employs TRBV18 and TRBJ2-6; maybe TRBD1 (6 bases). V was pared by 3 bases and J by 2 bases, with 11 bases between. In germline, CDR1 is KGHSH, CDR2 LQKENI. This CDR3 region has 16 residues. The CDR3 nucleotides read TGTGCCAGCTCACCCCCGAGACAGGCTGGGGCCAACGTCCTGACTTTC. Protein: CASSPPRQAGANVLTF.

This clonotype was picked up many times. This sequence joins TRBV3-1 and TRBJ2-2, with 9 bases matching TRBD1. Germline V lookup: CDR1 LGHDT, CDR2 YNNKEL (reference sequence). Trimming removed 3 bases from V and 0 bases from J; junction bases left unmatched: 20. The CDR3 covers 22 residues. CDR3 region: CASSHPLTGTGLPYANTGELFF. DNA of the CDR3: TGTGCCAGCAGCCATCCCTTAACCGGGACAGGGCTACCGTACGCGAACACCGGGGAGCTGTTTTTT.

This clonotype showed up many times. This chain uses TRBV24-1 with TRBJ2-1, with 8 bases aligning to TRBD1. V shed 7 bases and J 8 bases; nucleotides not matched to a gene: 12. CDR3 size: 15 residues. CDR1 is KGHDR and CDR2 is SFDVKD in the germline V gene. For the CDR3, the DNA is TGTGCCACCAGGGCAGGGGGCGCCGAGTCGGATGAGCAGTTCTTC. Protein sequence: CATRAGGAESDEQFF.

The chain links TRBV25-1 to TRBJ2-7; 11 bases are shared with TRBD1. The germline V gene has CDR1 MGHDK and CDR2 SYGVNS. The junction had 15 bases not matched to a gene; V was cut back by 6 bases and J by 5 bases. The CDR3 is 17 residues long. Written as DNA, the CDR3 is TGTGCCAGCAGCTCAAAATTCCGGGACAGGGGGGAACACGAGCAGTACTTC. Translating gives CASSSKFRDRGEHEQYF.

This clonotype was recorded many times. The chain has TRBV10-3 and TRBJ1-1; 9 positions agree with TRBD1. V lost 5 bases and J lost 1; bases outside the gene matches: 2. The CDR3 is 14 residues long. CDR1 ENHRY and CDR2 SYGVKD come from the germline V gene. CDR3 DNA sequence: TGTGCCATCAGTCGGGACAGGGAGAACACTGAAGCTTTCTTT. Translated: CAISRDRENTEAFF.

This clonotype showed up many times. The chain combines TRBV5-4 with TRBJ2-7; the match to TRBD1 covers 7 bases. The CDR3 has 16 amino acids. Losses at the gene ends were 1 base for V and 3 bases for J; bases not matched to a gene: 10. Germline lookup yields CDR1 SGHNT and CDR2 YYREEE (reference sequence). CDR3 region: CASSLPRRQGNYEQYF. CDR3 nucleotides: TGTGCCAGCAGCTTGCCAAGGAGACAGGGAAACTACGAGCAGTACTTC.

CDR3 nucleotide sequence: TGTGCCTGGTCCAAGGGTGTGAGGCAGCCCCAGCATTTT. Its protein is CAWSKGVRQPQHF. The gene calls are TRBV30 and TRBJ1-5; no clear D gene. The germline V gene encodes CDR1 GTSNPN and CDR2 SVGIG (reference sequence). Deletions cut 5 bases from V and 7 bases from J, with 15 bases between. The CDR3 has 13 amino acids. Together with reference TRBV30 and TRBJ1-5, the CDR3 gives the full variable domain: SQTIHQWPATLVQPVGSPLSLECTVEGTSNPNLYWYRQAAGRGLQLLFYSVGIGQISSEVPQNLSASRPQDRQFILSSKKLLLSDSGFYLCAWSKGVRQPQHFGDGTRLSIL.

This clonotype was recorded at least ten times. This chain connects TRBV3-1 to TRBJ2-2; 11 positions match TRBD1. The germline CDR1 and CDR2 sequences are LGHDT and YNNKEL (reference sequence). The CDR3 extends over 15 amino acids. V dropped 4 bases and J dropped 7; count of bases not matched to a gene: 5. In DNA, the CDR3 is TGTGCCAGCAGCCGCGGACAGGGGGCTGACGGGGAGCTGTTTTTT. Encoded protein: CASSRGQGADGELFF.

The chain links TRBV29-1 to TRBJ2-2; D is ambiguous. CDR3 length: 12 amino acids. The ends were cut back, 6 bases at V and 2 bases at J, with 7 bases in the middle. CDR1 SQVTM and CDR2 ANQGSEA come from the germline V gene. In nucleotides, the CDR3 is TGCAGCGTGAGAAGTAACACCGGGGAGCTGTTTTTT. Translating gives CSVRSNTGELFF.

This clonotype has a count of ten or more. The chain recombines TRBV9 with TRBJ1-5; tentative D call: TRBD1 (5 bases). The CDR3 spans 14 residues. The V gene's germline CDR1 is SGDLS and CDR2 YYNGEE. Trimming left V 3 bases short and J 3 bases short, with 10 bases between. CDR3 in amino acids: CASSGDGNNQPQHF. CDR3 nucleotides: TGTGCCAGCAGCGGGGACGGAAACAATCAGCCCCAGCATTTT.

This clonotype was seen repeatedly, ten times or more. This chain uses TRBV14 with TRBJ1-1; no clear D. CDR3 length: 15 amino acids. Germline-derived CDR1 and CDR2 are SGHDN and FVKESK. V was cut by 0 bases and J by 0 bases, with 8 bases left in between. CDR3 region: CASSQDLSMNTEAFF. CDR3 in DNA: TGTGCCAGCAGCCAAGATTTGAGCATGAACACTGAAGCTTTCTTT.